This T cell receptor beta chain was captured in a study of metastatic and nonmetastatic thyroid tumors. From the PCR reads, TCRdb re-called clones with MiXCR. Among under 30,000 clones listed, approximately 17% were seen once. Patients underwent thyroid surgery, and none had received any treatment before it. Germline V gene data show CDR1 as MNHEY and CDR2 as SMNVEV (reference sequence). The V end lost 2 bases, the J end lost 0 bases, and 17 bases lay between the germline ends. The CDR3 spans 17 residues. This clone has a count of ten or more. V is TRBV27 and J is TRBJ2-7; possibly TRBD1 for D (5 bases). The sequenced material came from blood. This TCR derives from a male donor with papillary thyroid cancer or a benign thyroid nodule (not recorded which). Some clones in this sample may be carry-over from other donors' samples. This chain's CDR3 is CASSLGAWRPSSYEQYF. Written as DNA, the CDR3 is TGTGCCAGCAGTTTAGGGGCGTGGCGGCCGAGCTCCTACGAGCAGTACTTC.